This record covers a single TCR beta chain. V shed 5 bases and J shed 12 bases, with 11 bases lying between them. The CDR3 has 10 residues. CDR1 is SNHLY and CDR2 is FYNNEI in the germline V gene. This record comes from a study of patients and donors after allogeneic stem cell transplantation. TCRdb processed the RT-PCR reads anew with MiXCR; each CDR3 protein has one entry. The sample yields roughly 880,000 distinct CDR3 sequences, roughly 18% seen once. Sequencing used blood, either unsorted or a sorted T cell fraction (not recorded which). The receptor was derived from a human donor who was either an allogeneic HSCT recipient or a stem cell or donor lymphocyte infusion donor (not recorded which). It is not recorded whose cells these are; they may come from a transplant donor. The chain has TRBV2 and TRBJ2-7, with a possible D match to TRBD1 (5 bases). Written as DNA, the CDR3 is TGTGCCAGCAGTAGTAAGGGGCCGTACTTC. This sequence encodes CASSSKGPYF.